Sequencing of this T cell receptor (beta chain) was carried out in a study of cytomegalovirus exposure and HLA in healthy donors. Study-level points and caveats: Roughly uniform sequencing depth across donors was assumed, possibly incorrectly.

With regard to this clone: What it recognizes is unknown.

The PCR was carried out with 60 Vbeta primers and 13 Jbeta primers. Sequenced by immunoSEQ multiplex PCR; TCRdb stores in-frame clones only, minus some. The sample yields 100,000 to 150,000 clones, approximately 80% seen once. Sequenced: PBMCs. The source of this sequence is a young man in good health and CMV-seropositive.

CDR3 protein: CASSLNGGIIYEQYF. The CDR3 DNA reads TGTGCCAGCAGCTTGAATGGCGGGATAATCTACGAGCAGTACTTC. V usage is TRBV5-4 and J usage is TRBJ2-7; TRBD2 might be the D (6 bases). V lost 1 base, J lost 3 bases, and 14 bases lay in between. CDR3 length: 15 amino acids. Germline V lookup: CDR1 SGHNT, CDR2 YYREEE (reference sequence).